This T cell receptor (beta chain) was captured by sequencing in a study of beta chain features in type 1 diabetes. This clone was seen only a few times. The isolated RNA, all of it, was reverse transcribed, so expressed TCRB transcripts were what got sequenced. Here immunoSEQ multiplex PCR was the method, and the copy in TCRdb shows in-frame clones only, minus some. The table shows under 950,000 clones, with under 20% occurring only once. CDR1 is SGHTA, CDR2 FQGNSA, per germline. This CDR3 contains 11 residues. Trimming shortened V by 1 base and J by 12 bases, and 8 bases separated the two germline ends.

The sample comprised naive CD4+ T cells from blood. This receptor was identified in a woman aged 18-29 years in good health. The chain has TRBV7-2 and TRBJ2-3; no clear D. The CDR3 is CASSLGQEQYF. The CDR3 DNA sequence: TGTGCCAGCAGCTTAGGTCAGGAACAGTATTTT.